The rows below give T cell receptor beta chains drawn from one sample of a study of siplizumab effects on memory and regulatory T cells. The method was immunoSEQ multiplex PCR; TCRdb's version includes in-frame clones alone and lacks a portion of them. This sample has roughly 80,000 clones, with approximately 88% found just once. Material: Tregs sorted from blood. Receptors were obtained from a human donor in good health. Both conserved end residues are part of each CDR3. The D gene is left open where the match is weak. Clone size, where shown, is once, few, many, or a class for clones that have expanded.

cdr3_aa,cdr3_nt,j_call,d_call,v_call,clone_size
CASSLAEAGGRGIRQFF,TGCGCCAGCAGCTTGGCAGAAGCCGGGGGTCGGGGGATTAGGCAGTTCTTC,TRBJ2-1,NA,TRBV5-1,NA
CASSSFRVEGYTF,TGTGCCAGCAGCTCGTTCAGGGTTGAAGGCTACACCTTC,TRBJ1-2,NA,TRBV11-2,NA
CAWSVQGWSGNTIYF,TGTGCCTGGAGTGTACAGGGGTGGTCCGGAAACACCATATATTTT,TRBJ1-3,TRBD1,TRBV30,NA
CASSPSYEQYF,TGTGCCAGCAGCCCCTCCTACGAGCAGTACTTC,TRBJ2-7,NA,TRBV7-6,NA
CASTPDTDTQYF,TGTGCCAGCACGCCAGACACAGATACGCAGTATTTT,TRBJ2-3,NA,TRBV2,NA
CASSVSGGAPGTQYF,TGTGCCAGCAGCGTTAGCGGGGGGGCGCCCGGAACGCAGTATTTT,TRBJ2-3,TRBD2,TRBV13,NA
CASSLRTDQETQYF,TGCGCCAGCAGCTTACGGACAGATCAAGAGACCCAGTACTTC,TRBJ2-5,NA,TRBV5-1,NA
CSVNTGRAFF,TGCAGCGTCAATACAGGACGCGCTTTCTTT,TRBJ1-1,NA,TRBV29-1,NA
CASSLGTYTGAAFF,TGTGCCAGCAGCTTAGGGACTTATACTGGTGCAGCTTTCTTT,TRBJ1-1,NA,TRBV7-2,NA
CASSLDTSPYNEQFF,TGTGCCAGCAGCTTAGACACTAGCCCTTACAATGAGCAGTTCTTC,TRBJ2-1,NA,TRBV7-2,once
CASSPVRGGRYNEQFF,TGTGCCAGTAGCCCCGTCCGCGGGGGTCGTTACAATGAGCAGTTCTTC,TRBJ2-1,TRBD2,TRBV19,once
CASSLTGAGSVYGYTF,TGTGCCAGCAGCTTAACCGGCGCAGGCTCGGTCTATGGCTACACCTTC,TRBJ1-2,NA,TRBV7-3,NA
CASSPGPGYGYTF,TGTGCCAGCTCTCCCGGTCCAGGGTATGGCTACACCTTC,TRBJ1-2,NA,TRBV18,NA
CASSPGTAPVDTQYF,TGCGCCAGCAGCCCCGGGACGGCCCCCGTAGATACGCAGTATTTT,TRBJ2-3,NA,TRBV5-1,NA
CSVEGQGPGGYTF,TGCAGCGTTGAGGGACAAGGGCCTGGCGGCTACACCTTC,TRBJ1-2,NA,TRBV29-1,NA
CASSLFVGARRSYNSPLHF,TGTGCCAGCAGCTTATTTGTGGGGGCCAGACGGTCATATAATTCACCCCTCCACTTT,TRBJ1-6,NA,TRBV7-9,NA
CASSNARTKTSNQPQHF,TGTGCCAGTAGTAATGCCAGGACCAAAACTAGCAATCAGCCCCAGCATTTT,TRBJ1-5,NA,TRBV19,NA
CASSTGQQNTGELFF,TGTGCCAGCAGCACGGGACAGCAGAACACCGGGGAGCTGTTTTTT,TRBJ2-2,TRBD1,TRBV7-9,NA
CSVERGEGETQYF,TGCAGCGTTGAGAGGGGCGAAGGAGAGACCCAGTACTTC,TRBJ2-5,NA,TRBV29-1,NA
CASSYSGLSGNQPQHF,TGTGCCAGCAGTTACTCGGGGCTGTCGGGCAATCAGCCCCAGCATTTT,TRBJ1-5,NA,TRBV6-5,once
CAWGPGQGFAPQHF,TGTGCCTGGGGACCGGGACAGGGATTCGCGCCCCAGCATTTT,TRBJ1-5,TRBD1,TRBV30,NA
CSGLGIDTQYF,TGCAGTGGCCTCGGTATAGATACGCAGTATTTT,TRBJ2-3,NA,TRBV20-1,NA
CASSPKGRNQPQHF,TGTGCCAGCTCACCAAAGGGAAGAAATCAGCCCCAGCATTTT,TRBJ1-5,NA,TRBV18,NA
CASSPWTGDEAFF,TGTGCCAGCTCACCGTGGACAGGGGATGAAGCTTTCTTT,TRBJ1-1,TRBD1,TRBV18,NA
CASSLGAGLNTEAFF,TGTGCCAGCAGCTTAGGGGCAGGACTGAACACTGAAGCTTTCTTT,TRBJ1-1,NA,TRBV7-9,NA
CASSSLVGTQPQHF,TGTGCCAGCAGTAGTTTAGTGGGTACTCAGCCCCAGCATTTT,TRBJ1-5,NA,TRBV5-6,NA
CASSQPLLVNTEAFF,TGTGCCAGCAGCCAGCCTCTCCTGGTGAACACTGAAGCTTTCTTT,TRBJ1-1,NA,TRBV14,NA
CASSPPIGLYEQYF,TGCGCCAGCAGCCCTCCTATCGGGCTATACGAGCAGTACTTC,TRBJ2-7,NA,TRBV5-1,few
CAWSPKGGAYEQYF,TGTGCCTGGAGTCCAAAAGGAGGGGCCTACGAGCAGTACTTC,TRBJ2-7,NA,TRBV30,NA
CARGGGGQETQYF,TGTGCCAGGGGGGGCGGGGGCCAAGAGACCCAGTACTTC,TRBJ2-5,NA,TRBV2,NA
CATSPRLGTNYGYTF,TGTGCCACCAGCCCGCGACTCGGAACTAACTATGGCTACACCTTC,TRBJ1-2,NA,TRBV15,NA
CASSEGWDTQYF,TGTGCCAGTAGTGAGGGGTGGGATACGCAGTATTTT,TRBJ2-3,NA,TRBV19,NA
CASSPLWGQGTDTQYF,TGTGCCAGCTCACCGTTATGGGGACAGGGGACAGATACGCAGTATTTT,TRBJ2-3,TRBD1,TRBV18,NA
CASSFSQSGANVLTF,TGTGCCAGCAGCTTTAGTCAGTCTGGGGCCAACGTCCTGACTTTC,TRBJ2-6,NA,TRBV7-9,NA
CASSFNPGYEQYF,TGTGCCAGCAGCTTCAACCCGGGATACGAGCAGTACTTC,TRBJ2-7,NA,TRBV11-2,once
CASSPGTGLPYNSPLHF,TGTGCCAGCAGTCCCGGGACAGGGTTACCCTATAATTCACCCCTCCACTTT,TRBJ1-6,TRBD1,TRBV28,NA
CASRGTGELFF,TGTGCCAGCAGGGGGACCGGGGAGCTGTTTTTT,TRBJ2-2,NA,TRBV6-1,NA
CASSPMTGPNEKLFF,TGTGCCAGCAGCCCGATGACAGGCCCTAATGAAAAACTGTTTTTT,TRBJ1-4,NA,TRBV11-2,NA
CARYSRKRGYYEQYF,TGTGCCCGATATTCAAGGAAGCGGGGGTACTACGAGCAGTACTTC,TRBJ2-7,TRBD2,TRBV14,NA
CASRGTVDTQYF,TGTGCCAGCAGAGGGACGGTAGATACGCAGTATTTT,TRBJ2-3,NA,TRBV21-1,NA
CASSLRQGSNTIYF,TGTGCCAGCAGTTTACGCCAGGGTAGCAACACCATATATTTT,TRBJ1-3,NA,TRBV27,once
CAISGRAGGLNTGELFF,TGTGCCATCAGTGGTCGAGCGGGGGGGCTGAACACCGGGGAGCTGTTTTTT,TRBJ2-2,TRBD2,TRBV10-3,NA